This is a list of T cell receptor beta chains from one sample in a study of CD8+ T cells in alopecia areata. The data were produced by immunoSEQ multiplex PCR, yet TCRdb's version contains in-frame clones alone and is incomplete. Of roughly 75,000 clones in the sample, roughly 57% were seen once. The starting material was CD8+ T cells sorted from blood, obtained at week 0. The receptors derive from a human donor with alopecia areata. Both conserved end residues are part of each CDR3. The D gene is left open where the match is weak. Size values are once, few and many counts, or a class for expanded clones, and some rows have none.

clone_size: NA; j_call: TRBJ1-2; d_call: NA; v_call: TRBV27; cdr3_aa: CASSLGANYGYTF; cdr3_nt: TGTGCCAGCAGTTTAGGAGCTAACTATGGCTACACCTTC
clone_size: NA; j_call: TRBJ2-1; d_call: TRBD1; v_call: TRBV25-1; cdr3_aa: CASELGQGIYNEQFF; cdr3_nt: TGTGCCAGCGAGTTGGGACAGGGGATATACAATGAGCAGTTCTTC
clone_size: NA; j_call: TRBJ2-2; d_call: NA; v_call: TRBV5-1; cdr3_aa: CASSQPFDDPNTGELFF; cdr3_nt: TGCGCCAGCAGCCAACCTTTTGACGACCCGAACACCGGGGAGCTGTTTTTT
clone_size: few; j_call: TRBJ2-7; d_call: NA; v_call: TRBV29-1; cdr3_aa: CSVEDLLTGVSDQQYF; cdr3_nt: TGCAGCGTTGAAGATCTTCTGACCGGCGTATCTGACCAGCAGTACTTC
clone_size: few; j_call: TRBJ1-1; d_call: NA; v_call: TRBV19; cdr3_aa: CASSPGPYTEAFF; cdr3_nt: TGTGCCAGTAGTCCCGGTCCCTACACTGAAGCTTTCTTT
clone_size: NA; j_call: TRBJ2-4; d_call: NA; v_call: TRBV9; cdr3_aa: CASSGTQGSKNIQYF; cdr3_nt: TGTGCCAGCAGCGGCACACAGGGCTCGAAAAACATTCAGTACTTC
clone_size: NA; j_call: TRBJ2-3; d_call: NA; v_call: TRBV7-6; cdr3_aa: CASSPIQDTQYF; cdr3_nt: TGTGCCAGCAGCCCGATACAAGATACGCAGTATTTT
clone_size: NA; j_call: TRBJ2-7; d_call: TRBD2; v_call: TRBV27; cdr3_aa: CASSLSTSGKSYEQYF; cdr3_nt: TGTGCCAGCAGTTTATCGACTAGCGGGAAATCCTACGAGCAGTACTTC
clone_size: NA; j_call: TRBJ2-5; d_call: NA; v_call: TRBV6-6; cdr3_aa: CASPPRTQETQYF; cdr3_nt: TGTGCCAGCCCTCCCCGGACACAAGAGACCCAGTACTTC
clone_size: once; j_call: TRBJ1-1; d_call: NA; v_call: TRBV9; cdr3_aa: CASSATLMNTEAFF; cdr3_nt: TGTGCCAGCAGCGCAACACTCATGAACACTGAAGCTTTCTTT
clone_size: NA; j_call: TRBJ2-3; d_call: TRBD2; v_call: TRBV9; cdr3_aa: CASSGSLAGVDSTDTQYF; cdr3_nt: TGTGCCAGCAGCGGGTCCTTAGCGGGGGTCGATAGCACAGATACGCAGTATTTT
clone_size: NA; j_call: TRBJ2-1; d_call: NA; v_call: TRBV30; cdr3_aa: CAWSLDRVEQFF; cdr3_nt: TGTGCCTGGAGTCTTGACCGAGTTGAGCAGTTCTTC
clone_size: NA; j_call: TRBJ1-4; d_call: NA; v_call: TRBV15; cdr3_aa: CATSRDRQNEKLFF; cdr3_nt: TGTGCCACCAGCAGAGATCGACAGAACGAAAAACTGTTTTTT
clone_size: NA; j_call: TRBJ2-2; d_call: NA; v_call: TRBV4-3; cdr3_aa: CASSQGVAERTGELFF; cdr3_nt: TGCGCCAGCAGCCAAGGAGTAGCGGAGCGCACCGGGGAGCTGTTTTTT
clone_size: NA; j_call: TRBJ2-7; d_call: TRBD2; v_call: TRBV19; cdr3_aa: CASSPDLPASGPYEQYF; cdr3_nt: TGTGCCAGTAGCCCCGACCTCCCGGCTAGCGGGCCCTACGAGCAGTACTTC
clone_size: NA; j_call: TRBJ2-2; d_call: NA; v_call: TRBV7-2; cdr3_aa: CASSSLLYTGELFF; cdr3_nt: TGTGCCAGCAGCTCCTTACTGTACACCGGGGAGCTGTTTTTT
clone_size: NA; j_call: TRBJ2-7; d_call: NA; v_call: TRBV23-1; cdr3_aa: CASSKREQYF; cdr3_nt: TGCGCCAGCAGCAAGAGGGAGCAGTACTTC
clone_size: NA; j_call: TRBJ1-1; d_call: NA; v_call: TRBV23-1; cdr3_aa: CASEPVNQPAFF; cdr3_nt: TGCGCCAGCGAACCCGTCAACCAGCCAGCTTTCTTT
clone_size: NA; j_call: TRBJ2-5; d_call: TRBD2; v_call: TRBV29-1; cdr3_aa: CSVESSGTYQETQYF; cdr3_nt: TGCAGCGTTGAAAGTAGCGGGACGTACCAAGAGACCCAGTACTTC
clone_size: medium-sized; j_call: TRBJ2-2; d_call: NA; v_call: TRBV5-8; cdr3_aa: CASSLLILDTGELFF; cdr3_nt: TGTGCCAGCAGCTTGCTAATCCTGGACACCGGGGAGCTGTTTTTT
clone_size: few; j_call: TRBJ2-2; d_call: NA; v_call: TRBV19; cdr3_aa: CASSVRTTAGELFF; cdr3_nt: TGTGCCAGTAGTGTTCGGACTACGGCAGGGGAGCTGTTTTTT
clone_size: NA; j_call: TRBJ2-7; d_call: NA; v_call: TRBV5-1; cdr3_aa: CASSLATNYEQYF; cdr3_nt: TGCGCCAGCAGCTTGGCTACCAACTACGAGCAGTACTTC
clone_size: NA; j_call: TRBJ1-4; d_call: TRBD1; v_call: TRBV7-9; cdr3_aa: CASSITPGQGREKLFF; cdr3_nt: TGTGCCAGCAGCATCACTCCGGGACAGGGTCGTGAAAAACTGTTTTTT
clone_size: NA; j_call: TRBJ2-1; d_call: TRBD2; v_call: TRBV4-3; cdr3_aa: CASSPGLAPYNEQFF; cdr3_nt: TGCGCCAGCAGCCCCGGACTAGCTCCCTACAATGAGCAGTTCTTC
clone_size: NA; j_call: TRBJ2-1; d_call: TRBD2; v_call: TRBV4-3; cdr3_aa: CASGPSGNYNEQFF; cdr3_nt: TGCGCCAGCGGACCTAGCGGGAATTACAATGAGCAGTTCTTC
clone_size: NA; j_call: TRBJ2-7; d_call: NA; v_call: TRBV27; cdr3_aa: CASSSRDGTYEQYF; cdr3_nt: TGTGCCAGCAGTTCTCGGGACGGAACCTACGAGCAGTACTTC
clone_size: few; j_call: TRBJ2-7; d_call: NA; v_call: TRBV28; cdr3_aa: CASTEGTDISSYEQYF; cdr3_nt: TGTGCCAGCACCGAAGGGACCGATATCAGCTCCTACGAGCAGTACTTC
clone_size: NA; j_call: TRBJ2-7; d_call: NA; v_call: TRBV5-4; cdr3_aa: CASSQLFGTAAYEQYF; cdr3_nt: TGCGCCAGCAGCCAATTGTTTGGGACTGCAGCCTACGAGCAGTACTTC
clone_size: NA; j_call: TRBJ2-3; d_call: TRBD2; v_call: TRBV4-2; cdr3_aa: CASSQDFARGSTDTQYF; cdr3_nt: TGTGCCAGCAGCCAAGATTTTGCGCGGGGGAGCACAGATACGCAGTATTTT
clone_size: NA; j_call: TRBJ2-2; d_call: TRBD2; v_call: TRBV30; cdr3_aa: CAWTAGGPGELFF; cdr3_nt: TGTGCCTGGACGGCGGGAGGGCCCGGGGAGCTGTTTTTT
clone_size: NA; j_call: TRBJ2-5; d_call: TRBD1; v_call: TRBV27; cdr3_aa: CASSQSTGGETQYF; cdr3_nt: TGTGCCAGCAGTCAGTCGACAGGGGGAGAGACCCAGTACTTC
clone_size: NA; j_call: TRBJ1-1; d_call: NA; v_call: TRBV28; cdr3_aa: CASSLGTENTEAFF; cdr3_nt: TGTGCCAGCAGTCTAGGGACGGAGAACACTGAAGCTTTCTTT
clone_size: NA; j_call: TRBJ2-4; d_call: TRBD2; v_call: TRBV4-2; cdr3_aa: CASTPDPGGNIQYF; cdr3_nt: TGTGCCAGCACCCCCGATCCGGGGGGAAACATTCAGTACTTC
clone_size: NA; j_call: TRBJ2-1; d_call: TRBD2; v_call: TRBV7-9; cdr3_aa: CASSHTPGGPYNEQFF; cdr3_nt: TGTGCCAGCAGCCATACCCCGGGGGGGCCTTACAATGAGCAGTTCTTC
clone_size: NA; j_call: TRBJ2-7; d_call: TRBD1; v_call: TRBV5-1; cdr3_aa: CASSHTGQVGPYEQYF; cdr3_nt: TGCGCCAGCAGCCATACCGGACAGGTTGGACCCTACGAGCAGTACTTC
clone_size: NA; j_call: TRBJ2-1; d_call: NA; v_call: TRBV4-3; cdr3_aa: CASSQEETITYNEQFF; cdr3_nt: TGCGCCAGCAGCCAAGAGGAGACTATAACCTACAATGAGCAGTTCTTC